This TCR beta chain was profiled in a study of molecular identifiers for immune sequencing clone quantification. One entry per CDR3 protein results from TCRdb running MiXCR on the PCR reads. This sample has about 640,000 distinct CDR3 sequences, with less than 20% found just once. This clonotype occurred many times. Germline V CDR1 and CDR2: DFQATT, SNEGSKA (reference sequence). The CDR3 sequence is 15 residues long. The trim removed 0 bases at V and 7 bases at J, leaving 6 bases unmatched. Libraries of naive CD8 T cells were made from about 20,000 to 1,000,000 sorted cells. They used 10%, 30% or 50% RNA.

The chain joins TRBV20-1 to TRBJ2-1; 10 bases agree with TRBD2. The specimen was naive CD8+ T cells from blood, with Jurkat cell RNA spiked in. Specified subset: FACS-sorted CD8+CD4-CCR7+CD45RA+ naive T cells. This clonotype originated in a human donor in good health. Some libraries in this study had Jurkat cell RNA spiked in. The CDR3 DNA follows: TGCAGTGCTAGAGATCTAGCGGGGGTGGTTAATGAGCAGTTCTTC. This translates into CSARDLAGVVNEQFF.